What follows are 6 T cell receptor beta chains derived from one specimen sequenced in a study of T cells after posttransplantation cyclophosphamide. Repertoires were generated with immunoSEQ multiplex PCR, while TCRdb's copy carries only in-frame clones and drops some. The sample has about 66,000 clones; approximately 92% are singletons. Material for sequencing was PBMCs. Receptors were obtained from a woman in her 30s in good health and a related stem cell transplant donor.

A single count supports this clone. The chain carries TRBV6-4 and TRBJ2-6, with 9 bases identical to TRBD1. The J segment lost 2 bases and the V segment lost 6 bases, leaving 5 bases of the junction unmatched. CDR1 and CDR2 from the germline V gene are MRHNA and SNTAGT. This CDR3 has 16 residues. CDR3 DNA sequence: TGTGCCAGCAGCGCACAGGGGGCGGCTGGGGCCAACGTCCTGACTTTC. Translation gives CASSAQGAAGANVLTF.

This rearrangement joins TRBV7-9 to TRBJ2-1; a possible D gene is TRBD2 (5 bases). Germline V lookup: CDR1 SEHNR, CDR2 FQNEAQ (reference sequence). The ends were cut back, 5 bases at V and 0 bases at J, with 20 bases in the middle. The CDR3 runs to 18 residues. CDR3 nucleotides: TGTGCCAGCAGCCTACGCTCTTCGGACTGGAACTCCTACAATGAGCAGTTCTTC. Residues: CASSLRSSDWNSYNEQFF.

The chain employs TRBV28 and TRBJ1-2; 7 nucleotides line up with TRBD1. The CDR3 spans 15 residues. Trimming cost V 2 bases and J 8 bases; bases outside gene matches: 11. Germline assignment: CDR1 MDHEN and CDR2 SYDVKM. This chain's CDR3 is CASSLVSRTGGGYTF. CDR3 bases: TGTGCCAGCAGTTTAGTCTCCCGGACAGGCGGGGGCTACACCTTC.

The rearrangement uses TRBV15 and TRBJ2-7; perhaps TRBD2 as D (6 bases). Germline assignment: CDR1 LNHNV and CDR2 YYDKDF (reference sequence). Trimming took 1 base from V and 2 from J, leaving 9 bases between them. The CDR3 is 14 amino acids. CDR3 nucleotide sequence: TGTGCCACCAGCAGAGCCGGGAGTCCCTACGAGCAGTACTTC. Residues: CATSRAGSPYEQYF.

The sample holds one count of this clone. This sequence joins TRBV5-1 and TRBJ2-5; 7 nucleotides match TRBD2. The CDR3 loop spans 16 amino acids. V shed 4 bases, J shed 4 bases, and the junction held 13 bases outside the gene matches. Germline assignment: CDR1 SGHRS and CDR2 YFSETQ. CDR3 in amino acids: CASSPGPGGGGETQYF. DNA of the CDR3: TGCGCCAGCAGCCCAGGACCGGGAGGAGGAGGAGAGACCCAGTACTTC.

The CDR3 here is CASSPSLGSVNTEAFF. CDR3 sequence (DNA): TGTGCCAGCAGCCCCTCCTTAGGGTCAGTGAACACTGAAGCTTTCTTT. V is TRBV14 and J is TRBJ1-1, with no clear D. The V gene lost 4 bases and the J gene lost 0 bases, with 15 bases spanning the gap. The germline gives CDR1 SGHDN, CDR2 FVKESK. The length of the CDR3 is 16 residues.